The sample holds many counts of the clone carrying this T cell receptor (beta chain). These data belong to a study of human T cells and chemical hapten exposure. Methods used by the authors: From about 22,000 to 700,000 TCRs were found per sample, with a median of 95,638. TCRdb analysed the RACE reads with MiXCR anew, one entry per CDR3 protein. The V and J calls shown here were made by TCRdb, not taken from the authors' results. The sample has more than 50,000 distinct CDR3 sequences, about 7% seen once. Sample time point: pre-sensitization, week 0. The treatment was: therapeutic diphenylcyclopropenone sensitization with weekly scalp DPC. The template was total RNA from unfractionated whole blood. The V segment lost 3 bases and the J segment 2 bases; nucleotides outside the gene matches: 6. The germline V gene encodes CDR1 MDHEN and CDR2 SYDVKM. This CDR3 has 16 amino acids.

This clonotype was obtained from a woman in her twenties or thirties with alopecia areata. Some clones in this sample may be carry-over from other donors' samples. This specimen consisted of whole blood, obtained in connection with sensitization to the hapten diphenylcyclopropenone (DPC). This chain joins TRBV28 and TRBJ1-1; TRBD1 matches 10 bases. CDR3 residues: CASSFGDRGLNTEAFF. Written as DNA, the CDR3 is TGTGCCAGCAGTTTTGGGGACAGGGGCCTTAACACTGAAGCTTTCTTT.